What follows are 2 T cell receptor beta chains derived from one specimen sequenced in a study of CD8+ T cells in alopecia areata. Treatment described: oral pan-JAK inhibitor, 5-10 mg twice daily. After isolation, RNA underwent reverse transcription to generate cDNA as the sequencing template. The table came from immunoSEQ multiplex PCR; TCRdb's copy has only in-frame clones and leaves some out. The sample has under 350,000 clones, 58% seen once. Here the sequenced sample was CD4+ T cells sorted from blood, taken at week 24, from a patient treated with tofacitinib. The receptor source for this set is a human donor with alopecia areata.

The chain couples TRBV5-1 to TRBJ2-7, with 12 nucleotides matching TRBD2. J was trimmed by 6 bases and V by 1 base; bases with no gene match: 2. Germline CDR1 reads SGHRS; CDR2 reads YFSETQ. The CDR3 length is 14 residues. The DNA for the CDR3 is TGCGCCAGCAGCTTGCTAGCGGGGGGGCCCGAGCAGTACTTC. Its protein product is CASSLLAGGPEQYF.

This chain links TRBV28 with TRBJ2-4; maybe TRBD1 (6 bases). The CDR3 consists of 16 residues. Germline assignment: CDR1 MDHEN and CDR2 SYDVKM. Trimming removed 4 bases from V and 3 bases from J, with 16 bases in between. CDR3 sequence (DNA): TGTGCCAGCAGTTCAGGACAGCTATCGATCAAAAACATTCAGTACTTC. This sequence encodes CASSSGQLSIKNIQYF. The entire variable domain, with the rest obtained from reference TRBV28 and TRBJ2-4, is as follows: DVKVTQSSRYLVKRTGEKVFLECVQDMDHENMFWYRQDPGLGLRLIYFSYDVKMKEKGDIPEGYSVSREKKERFSLILESASTNQTSMYLCASSSGQLSIKNIQYFGAGTRLSVL.